The 4 T cell receptor beta chains reported below all come from one sample, sequenced in a study of blood T cell repertoires in COVID-19. Profiling relied on immunoSEQ multiplex PCR, and the TCRdb table lists in-frame clones only, not all of them. The sample holds 250,000 or so clones, 70% to 90% seen once. Sequencing was performed on PBMCs or T cells enriched from blood (not recorded which). Receptors were obtained from a woman aged 45-65 years who had been exposed to COVID-19.

The rearrangement uses TRBV13 and TRBJ2-2; D is uncertain. This CDR3 comprises 12 residues. Germline V gene lookup returns CDR1 PRHDT and CDR2 FYEKMQ (reference sequence). Between the trimmed V and J ends, which lost 7 bases and 6 bases, there was a span of 9 bases. CDR3 sequence (DNA): TGTGCCAGCAATCGTGGCCCCGGGGAGCTGTTTTTT. Amino acid sequence: CASNRGPGELFF.

J is TRBJ2-2 and V is TRBV27; tentatively, D is TRBD1 (6 bases). Germline CDR1 is MNHEY and CDR2 is SMNVEV (reference sequence). CDR3 length equals 15 residues. With 6 bases removed from V and 2 bases from J, the gap between germline ends came to 13 bases. The CDR3 is CASSAAGANTGELFF. CDR3 DNA: TGTGCCAGCAGCGCAGCAGGGGCTAACACCGGGGAGCTGTTTTTT.

The chain couples TRBV19 to TRBJ1-3; 7 nucleotides agree with TRBD1. Losses at the gene ends were 5 bases for V and 4 bases for J; bases not matched to a gene: 11. Germline assignment: CDR1 LNHDA and CDR2 SQIVND (reference sequence). This CDR3 contains 16 residues. The DNA of the CDR3 is TGTGCCAGTAGTTCCCATCCGACAGGGAAAGGAAACACCATATATTTT. It encodes CASSSHPTGKGNTIYF.

V and J are TRBV5-4 and TRBJ2-1, with D perhaps TRBD2 (6 bases). CDR3 length: 15 residues. Germline loops: CDR1 SGHNT, CDR2 YYREEE (reference sequence). Trimming stripped 4 bases from V and 5 bases from J, with 16 bases between. The CDR3 is CASSRDLLTNNEQFF. Here the CDR3 DNA reads TGTGCCAGCAGCCGGGACTTATTGACTAACAATGAGCAGTTCTTC.